A single sample is the source of the 21 T cell receptor beta chains below, sequenced in a study of shared clonotypes between healthy human individuals. Sequencing used immunoSEQ multiplex PCR; TCRdb keeps in-frame clones, though not all of them. The repertoire has about 2.2 million clones, about 93% of them found once; the top ten carry approximately 1.7%. Naive CD8 populations comprised CD45RO-negative cells positively selected for CCR7, excluding terminally differentiated effector memory CD45RA+ cells. The sequenced sample was naive CD8+ T cells from PBMCs. These receptor sequences come from a man between 18 and 35 years old in good health. Some clones in this sample may be carry-over from other donors' samples.

The J gene is TRBJ2-1, the V gene TRBV18, with TRBD1 matching 9 bases. CDR1 and CDR2 (germline): KGHSH, LQKENI. Losses at the gene ends were 0 bases for V and 13 bases for J; bases not matched to a gene: 10. This CDR3 has 15 amino acids. In DNA form, the CDR3 reads TGTGCCAGCTCACCACCCGAGAACAGGGGGCAGGCACAGTTCTTC. Residues: CASSPPENRGQAQFF.

The rearrangement links TRBV10-3 to TRBJ2-3; D is unresolved. The CDR3 is 16 amino acids. Per the germline V gene, CDR1 is ENHRY and CDR2 is SYGVKD. V lost 6 bases and J lost 4, with 20 bases in between. The CDR3 region is CAIRDPTRLEPDTQYF. CDR3 coding DNA: TGTGCCATCAGAGATCCGACTCGCCTGGAGCCAGATACGCAGTATTTT.

The chain recombines TRBV7-9 with TRBJ2-1; D is undetermined. Per the germline V gene, CDR1 is SEHNR and CDR2 is FQNEAQ (reference sequence). The CDR3 is 15 residues long. Trimming cost V 4 bases and J 2 bases, with 12 bases left between them. CDR3 DNA: TGTGCCAGCAGCTCACGGAGTTCCACCTACAATGAGCAGTTCTTC. It codes for CASSSRSSTYNEQFF.

Here the CDR3 reads CATDDPGTGIYGYTF. The CDR3 DNA sequence: TGTGCCACCGACGACCCAGGGACAGGAATCTATGGCTACACCTTC. V usage is TRBV2 and J usage is TRBJ1-2; 8 positions match TRBD1. From germline, CDR1 is SNHLY and CDR2 FYNNEI. This CDR3 region has 15 residues. J was trimmed by 4 bases and V by 10 bases; bases with no gene match: 14.

This chain connects TRBV7-6 to TRBJ2-6; tentatively, D is TRBD2 (5 bases). The CDR3 is made up of 19 amino acids. V shed 4 bases and J shed 0 bases, with 19 bases lying between them. Germline V gives CDR1 SGHVS, CDR2 FNYEAQ. The CDR3 DNA sequence: TGTGCCAGCAGCTCGCTTCGGGGTTCTTGGGACTCTGGGGCCAACGTCCTGACTTTC. This encodes CASSSLRGSWDSGANVLTF.

The chain carries TRBV4-1 and TRBJ2-7, with 10 bases matching TRBD2. The CDR3 totals 15 residues. The V gene end was trimmed by 3 bases and the J gene end by 0 bases; junction bases not matched to a gene: 2. Germline CDR1 is MGHRA and CDR2 is YSYEKL. The CDR3 sequence: CASSHTSGNSYEQYF. The CDR3 DNA reads TGCGCCAGCAGCCACACTAGCGGGAACTCCTACGAGCAGTACTTC.

For this clone: The identical CDR3 is also encoded by other nucleotide sequences in the sample. The chain recombines TRBV7-3 with TRBJ1-5; TRBD1 aligns across 7 bases. Trimming removed 5 bases from V and 7 bases from J; junction bases left unmatched: 5. The CDR3 spans 13 residues. The V gene's germline CDR1 is SGHTA and CDR2 FQGTGA. This CDR3 is CASSPGGGQPQHF. The DNA of the CDR3 is TGTGCCAGCAGCCCAGGGGGGGGCCAGCCCCAGCATTTT.

V and J are TRBV9 and TRBJ1-2; TRBD1 might be the D (6 bases). Trimming cost V 0 bases and J 0 bases, with 18 bases left between them. CDR3 length equals 18 residues. The V gene's germline CDR1 is SGDLS and CDR2 YYNGEE. The CDR3 DNA sequence: TGTGCCAGCAGCGTAGAGGACAGCGGACCGCGGACTAACTATGGCTACACCTTC. Translated, it gives CASSVEDSGPRTNYGYTF.

The chain links TRBV19 to TRBJ1-5; the D gene is possibly TRBD1 (5 bases). From germline, CDR1 is LNHDA and CDR2 SQIVND (reference sequence). This CDR3 is built from 15 residues. Between the trimmed V and J ends, which lost 3 bases and 5 bases, there was a span of 14 bases. CDR3 in DNA: TGTGCCAGTAGTATTCGGGGCAGGGTCGATCAGCCCCAGCATTTT. The encoded protein is CASSIRGRVDQPQHF.

This sequence joins TRBV4-3 and TRBJ2-7; 8 bases are a match to TRBD2. The CDR3 covers 16 residues. The germline gives CDR1 LGHNA, CDR2 YSLEER. J gave up 6 bases and V 1 base, and 11 bases lay outside the gene matches. Here the CDR3 DNA reads TGCGCCAGCAGCCAAGGTGCCGCGGGAGGAATGACCGAGCAGTACTTC. Encoded protein: CASSQGAAGGMTEQYF.

Notes on this clone: This same CDR3 is encoded by further DNA sequences in the sample. V and J are TRBV5-1 and TRBJ2-7, with TRBD2 matching over 7 bases. In germline, CDR1 is SGHRS, CDR2 YFSETQ. The CDR3 extends over 14 amino acids. V gave up 1 base and J gave up 2 bases; unmatched junction bases: 3. The CDR3 reads CASSLTGGTYEQYF. DNA of the CDR3: TGCGCCAGCAGCTTGACGGGAGGAACCTACGAGCAGTACTTC.

A remark on this clone: Since a far larger clone is one base different, this is likely a read error. This sequence joins TRBV7-2 and TRBJ1-1; D possibly corresponds to TRBD1 (6 bases). This CDR3 has 13 residues. Germline loops: CDR1 SGHTA, CDR2 FQGNSA. The V and J ends lost 5 bases and 1 base respectively, with 8 bases between them. CDR3 DNA: TGTGCCAGCAGCCAGGGACAGAACACTGAAGCTTTCTTT. It encodes CASSQGQNTEAFF.

V and J are TRBV9 and TRBJ2-7, with D possibly TRBD2 on 5 matching bases. V was trimmed by 2 bases and J by 7 bases, leaving 10 bases between them. The CDR3 is 12 residues long. Germline V gene sequence: CDR1 SGDLS, CDR2 YYNGEE. CDR3 nucleotide sequence: TGTGCCAGCAGCGTGGTGGACTGGGAGCAGTACTTC. Amino acid sequence: CASSVVDWEQYF.

The rearrangement uses TRBV11-2 and TRBJ1-5; 7 bases agree with TRBD1. Per germline, CDR1 SGHAT and CDR2 FQNNGV. This CDR3 is built from 15 residues. V lost 0 bases to trimming and J lost 4 bases; unmatched junction nucleotides: 3. As DNA, the CDR3 is TGTGCCAGCAGCTTAGATACAGGGGTTAATCAGCCCCAGCATTTT. Its translation: CASSLDTGVNQPQHF.

The chain recombines TRBV7-9 with TRBJ1-1; tentatively, D is TRBD1 (6 bases). Germline V gives CDR1 SEHNR, CDR2 FQNEAQ (reference sequence). The CDR3 spans 15 residues. Trimming left V 1 base short and J 11 bases short, with 20 bases between. The CDR3 spells CASSLELPPTGDAFF. In nucleotides, the CDR3 is TGTGCCAGCAGCTTAGAGCTCCCCCCGACAGGAGACGCTTTCTTT.

V and J are TRBV6-1 and TRBJ2-1; D tentatively reads TRBD1 or TRBD2 (6 bases each). The CDR3 is 14 amino acids. Germline V gives CDR1 MNHNS, CDR2 SASEGT. V was shortened by 7 bases and J by 7 bases, with 17 bases between the two germline ends. CDR3 sequence (DNA): TGTGCCAGCACTACTCTCGGGGGCGCGAATGAGCAGTTCTTC. It translates to CASTTLGGANEQFF.

CDR3 in amino acids: CASSFPTQVNTEAFF. DNA for the CDR3: TGTGCCAGCAGCTTCCCCACACAGGTGAACACTGAAGCTTTCTTT. The chain carries TRBV7-9 and TRBJ1-1; a weak D match, TRBD1 (5 bases). Trimming left V 3 bases short and J 0 bases short, with 11 bases between. The CDR3 runs 15 residues. CDR1 is SEHNR and CDR2 is FQNEAQ in the germline V gene (reference sequence).

This chain joins TRBV28 and TRBJ2-6; 11 nucleotides match TRBD2. There are 20 residues in the CDR3. Germline V gene sequence: CDR1 MDHEN, CDR2 SYDVKM. The V segment lost 8 bases and the J segment 2 bases; nucleotides outside the gene matches: 17. The CDR3 DNA reads as TGTGCCAGCCGGGACAGGGATTCAATAGCGGGAGGGCCTGGGGCCAACGTCCTGACTTTC. Translation: CASRDRDSIAGGPGANVLTF.

The V gene is TRBV28, the J gene TRBJ1-2; TRBD1 matches at 9 bases. The trim removed 3 bases at V and 7 bases at J, leaving 3 bases unmatched. CDR3 size: 13 residues. Germline V gene sequence: CDR1 MDHEN, CDR2 SYDVKM. CDR3 protein: CASSFNRGRGYTF. The CDR3, as DNA: TGTGCCAGCAGTTTCAACAGGGGGCGTGGCTACACCTTC.

V and J are TRBV11-3 and TRBJ2-1, with D perhaps matching TRBD2 (7 bases). Germline loops: CDR1 SGHNT, CDR2 YENEEA. The CDR3 is made up of 15 amino acids. The V and J ends lost 0 bases and 2 bases respectively, with 8 bases between them. The CDR3 nucleotides read TGTGCCAGCAGCTTAGAAGGGGGGGCCTACAATGAGCAGTTCTTC. It translates to CASSLEGGAYNEQFF.

The chain combines TRBV5-8 with TRBJ2-1; D unresolved. There are 14 residues in the CDR3. Germline V lookup: CDR1 SGHTS, CDR2 YDEGEE. V was pared by 2 bases and J by 6 bases, with 12 bases between. This chain's CDR3 is CASSFLGFGNEQFF. CDR3 nucleotide sequence: TGTGCCAGCAGCTTTCTCGGTTTTGGCAATGAGCAGTTCTTC.